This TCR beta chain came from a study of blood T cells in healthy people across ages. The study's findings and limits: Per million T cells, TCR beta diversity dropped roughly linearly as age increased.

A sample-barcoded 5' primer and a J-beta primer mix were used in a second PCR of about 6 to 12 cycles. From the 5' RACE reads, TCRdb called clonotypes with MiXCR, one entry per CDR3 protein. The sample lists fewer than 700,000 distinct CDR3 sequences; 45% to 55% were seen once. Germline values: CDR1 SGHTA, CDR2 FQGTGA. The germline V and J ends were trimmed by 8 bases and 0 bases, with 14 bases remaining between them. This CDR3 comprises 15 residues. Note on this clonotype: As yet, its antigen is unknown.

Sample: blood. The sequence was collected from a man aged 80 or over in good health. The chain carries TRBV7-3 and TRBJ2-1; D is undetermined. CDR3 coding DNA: TGTGCCAGCGGATGGGGTTCGAGCTCCTACAATGAGCAGTTCTTC. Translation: CASGWGSSSYNEQFF.